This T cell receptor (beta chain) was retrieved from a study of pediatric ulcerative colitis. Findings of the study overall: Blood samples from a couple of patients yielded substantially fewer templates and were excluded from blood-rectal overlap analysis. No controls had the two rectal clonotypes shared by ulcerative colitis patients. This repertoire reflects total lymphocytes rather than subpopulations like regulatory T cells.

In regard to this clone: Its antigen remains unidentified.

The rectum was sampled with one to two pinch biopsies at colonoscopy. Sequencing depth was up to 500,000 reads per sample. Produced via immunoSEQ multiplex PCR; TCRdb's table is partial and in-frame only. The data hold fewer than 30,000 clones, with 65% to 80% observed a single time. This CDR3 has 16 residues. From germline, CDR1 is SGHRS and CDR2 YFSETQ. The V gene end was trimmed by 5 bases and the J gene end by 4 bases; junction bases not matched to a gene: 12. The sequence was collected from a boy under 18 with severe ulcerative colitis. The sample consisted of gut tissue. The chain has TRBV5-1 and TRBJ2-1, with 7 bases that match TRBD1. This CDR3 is CASSTSGTAAYNEQFF. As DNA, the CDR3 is TGCGCCAGCAGTACCTCCGGGACAGCAGCATACAATGAGCAGTTCTTC.